A selection of T cell receptor beta chains follows, all from one sample in a study of control samples from healthy donors and cancer patients. The assay was immunoSEQ multiplex PCR, and TCRdb's table has in-frame clones only and misses some. The data contain fewer than 150,000 clones, 90% of them seen just once; the ten biggest clones take up more than 2%. The sequencing sample was made of blood. The receptors here all came from a man aged 18 to 35 in good health. Each CDR3 is given with its conserved first and last residue. A D gene is named only where the DNA matches it firmly.

cdr3_nt: TGTGCCAGCAGTGAAGACAGGTCGGGCGGCTACACCTTC
cdr3_aa: CASSEDRSGGYTF
v_call: TRBV6-1
d_call: NA
j_call: TRBJ1-2

cdr3_nt: TGTGCCAGCAGCTTAGCGAAGGGGGATCAGCCCCAGCATTTT
cdr3_aa: CASSLAKGDQPQHF
v_call: TRBV7-9
d_call: NA
j_call: TRBJ1-5

cdr3_nt: TGTGCCAGCAGCTTAAGCGGTGATTTCTCCTACGAGCAGTACTTC
cdr3_aa: CASSLSGDFSYEQYF
v_call: TRBV7-6
d_call: NA
j_call: TRBJ2-7

cdr3_nt: TGTGCCAGCAGTGCAACAGGTTCGGGCTACACCTTC
cdr3_aa: CASSATGSGYTF
v_call: TRBV2
d_call: NA
j_call: TRBJ1-2

cdr3_nt: TGTGCCAGCTCACCGCTAGCGGGGTTCTCGATTGAGCAGTTCTTC
cdr3_aa: CASSPLAGFSIEQFF
v_call: TRBV18
d_call: TRBD2
j_call: TRBJ2-1

cdr3_nt: TGTGCCAGCGGCAAAATAGCGGGCCGTGGGGGGGAGCAGTTCTTC
cdr3_aa: CASGKIAGRGGEQFF
v_call: TRBV11-2
d_call: TRBD2
j_call: TRBJ2-1

cdr3_nt: TGCGCCAGCAGCTTGGCTGAGCGGAACACTGAAGCTTTCTTT
cdr3_aa: CASSLAERNTEAFF
v_call: TRBV5-1
d_call: NA
j_call: TRBJ1-1

cdr3_nt: TGTGCCAGCAGCGACGGTGGGCTAGAGCCCTCGTATGAGCAGTTCTTC
cdr3_aa: CASSDGGLEPSYEQFF
v_call: TRBV11-3
d_call: NA
j_call: TRBJ2-1

cdr3_nt: TGTGCCAGCGGCAATTACAGGGTCTCTGGAAACACCATATATTTT
cdr3_aa: CASGNYRVSGNTIYF
v_call: TRBV28
d_call: NA
j_call: TRBJ1-3

cdr3_nt: TGTGCCAGTAGTCGGCCGGCCCAGCACACCAAAACCAATGAGCAGTTCTTC
cdr3_aa: CASSRPAQHTKTNEQFF
v_call: TRBV19
d_call: NA
j_call: TRBJ2-1

cdr3_nt: TGTGCCAGCAGCCAGGGGGGCTCTGGGTATGGCTACACCTTC
cdr3_aa: CASSQGGSGYGYTF
v_call: TRBV9
d_call: TRBD1
j_call: TRBJ1-2

cdr3_nt: TGCAGCGTTGAAGCCGATACCTACAATGAGCAGTTCTTC
cdr3_aa: CSVEADTYNEQFF
v_call: TRBV29-1
d_call: NA
j_call: TRBJ2-1

cdr3_nt: TGTGCCAGCAGCTTAGGGCGGACAGGGTTTGAGACCCAGTACTTC
cdr3_aa: CASSLGRTGFETQYF
v_call: TRBV11-2
d_call: TRBD1
j_call: TRBJ2-5

cdr3_nt: TGTGCCAGCAGCCGGGGGATAGGGAACACTGAAGCTTTCTTT
cdr3_aa: CASSRGIGNTEAFF
v_call: TRBV6-5
d_call: NA
j_call: TRBJ1-1

cdr3_nt: TGTGCCAGTAGTATGGAACTAGCGGGAGATACGCAGTATTTT
cdr3_aa: CASSMELAGDTQYF
v_call: TRBV19
d_call: TRBD2
j_call: TRBJ2-3

cdr3_nt: TGTGCCAGTAAGGCAGGCTACACTGAAGCTTTCTTT
cdr3_aa: CASKAGYTEAFF
v_call: TRBV19
d_call: NA
j_call: TRBJ1-1